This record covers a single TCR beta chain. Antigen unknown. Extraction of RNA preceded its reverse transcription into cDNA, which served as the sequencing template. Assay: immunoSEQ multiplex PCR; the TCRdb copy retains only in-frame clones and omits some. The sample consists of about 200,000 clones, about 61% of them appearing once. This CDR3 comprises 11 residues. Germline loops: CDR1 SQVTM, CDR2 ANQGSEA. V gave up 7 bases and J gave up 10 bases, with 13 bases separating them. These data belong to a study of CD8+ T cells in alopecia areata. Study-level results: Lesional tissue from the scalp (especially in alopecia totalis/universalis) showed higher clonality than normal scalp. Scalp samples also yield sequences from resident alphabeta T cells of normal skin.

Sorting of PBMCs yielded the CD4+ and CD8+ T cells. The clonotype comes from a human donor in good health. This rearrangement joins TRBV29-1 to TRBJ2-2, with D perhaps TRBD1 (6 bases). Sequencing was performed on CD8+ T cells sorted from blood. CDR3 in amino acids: CSAQGAEELFF. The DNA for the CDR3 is TGCAGCGCACAGGGCGCGGAGGAGCTGTTTTTT.